Below, 15 T cell receptor beta chains from the same sample are listed, as sequenced in a study of cytomegalovirus exposure and HLA in healthy donors. The PCR had 60 Vbeta and 13 Jbeta primers. TCRdb's table, derived via immunoSEQ multiplex PCR, lists solely in-frame clones and lacks some. The data contain 150,000 to 200,000 clones, 80% to 90% of them singletons. Sequenced material: PBMCs. These receptors all come from a man between 18 and 35 years old in good health and CMV-seropositive.

The gene calls are TRBV18 and TRBJ2-3; 8 bases map to TRBD2. CDR3 length equals 18 residues. V gave up 0 bases and J gave up 7 bases; unmatched junction bases: 15. Germline CDR1 is KGHSH and CDR2 is LQKENI. The CDR3 nucleotides read TGTGCCAGCTCACCACCTGGAGGCGGGGGGCCTTTGAGTTATACGCAGTATTTT. Residues: CASSPPGGGGPLSYTQYF.

This clone showed up just a few times. The chain combines TRBV6-5 with TRBJ1-4; D is unclear. The CDR3 contains 14 residues. The germline V gene encodes CDR1 MNHEY and CDR2 SVGAGI. V lost 2 bases and J lost 5, with 9 bases in between. The CDR3 nucleotides read TGTGCCAGCAGTTACACGGGAACCAATGAAAAACTGTTTTTT. Translated: CASSYTGTNEKLFF.

The chain is built from TRBV9 and TRBJ2-3; TRBD2 might be the D (5 bases). Germline assignment: CDR1 SGDLS and CDR2 YYNGEE. The CDR3 loop spans 14 amino acids. V dropped 0 bases and J dropped 9 bases, with 14 bases sitting between them. CDR3 bases: TGTGCCAGCAGCGTAGCGCAGGTCCCGGGGACGCAGTATTTT. This encodes CASSVAQVPGTQYF.

The chain recombines TRBV13 with TRBJ2-7; TRBD1 matches at 9 bases. Germline CDR1 is PRHDT and CDR2 is FYEKMQ (reference sequence). The junction had 7 bases not matched to a gene; V was cut back by 4 bases and J by 0 bases. CDR3 length: 16 residues. The CDR3 loop is CASSSRDRESSYEQYF. The CDR3 nucleotides are TGTGCCAGCAGCTCCAGGGACAGGGAGAGCTCCTACGAGCAGTACTTC.

The chain carries TRBV5-6 and TRBJ2-5; no clear D. TRBJ2-7 matches the DNA end more closely, so the J call is doubtful. This CDR3 contains 15 residues. Per the germline V gene, CDR1 is SGHDT and CDR2 is YYEEEE. CDR3 in DNA: TGTGCCAGCAGCTTGACAGTTCCTCCCTCCTACGAGCAGTACTTC. Amino acid sequence: CASSLTVPPSYEQYF.

The rearrangement links TRBV2 to TRBJ1-2; D ambiguous. Trimming took 7 bases from V and 1 from J, leaving 10 bases between them. This CDR3 spans 13 amino acids. CDR1 and CDR2 (germline): SNHLY, FYNNEI. The CDR3 nucleotides are TGTGCCAGCAAGGCAGGAATTAACTATGGCTACACCTTC. It is translated as CASKAGINYGYTF.

The chain carries TRBV19 and TRBJ1-2, with D perhaps matching TRBD1 (6 bases). CDR3 length equals 16 residues. Between the trimmed V and J ends, which lost 4 bases and 6 bases, there was a span of 21 bases. CDR1 and CDR2 from the germline V gene are LNHDA and SQIVND (reference sequence). The DNA of the CDR3 is TGTGCCAGTAGTACCGACGAACGGGGGGGCGCAGATGGCTACACCTTC. It is translated as CASSTDERGGADGYTF. The full variable domain, rest sourced from reference TRBV19 and TRBJ1-2, is DGGITQSPKYLFRKEGQNVTLSCEQNLNHDAMYWYRQDPGQGLRLIYYSQIVNDFQKGDIAEGYSVSREKKESFPLTVTSAQKNPTAFYLCASSTDERGGADGYTFGSGTRLTVV.

The chain combines TRBV4-1 with TRBJ1-1; weak D call: TRBD1 (5 bases). This CDR3 spans 14 amino acids. V was pared by 9 bases and J by 6 bases, with 20 bases between. The germline V gene encodes CDR1 MGHRA and CDR2 YSYEKL. CDR3 residues: CARGTAGGSAEAFF. CDR3 DNA sequence: TGCGCCAGAGGGACGGCGGGAGGAAGCGCTGAAGCTTTCTTT.

This clone was seen just once. The J gene is TRBJ2-4, the V gene TRBV5-6; 8 bases are a match to TRBD1. The V segment lost 2 bases and the J segment 7 bases; nucleotides outside the gene matches: 5. The V gene's germline CDR1 is SGHDT and CDR2 YYEEEE. The CDR3 runs to 14 residues. The CDR3 region is CASSFWDRPNIQYF. The CDR3 region has the DNA TGTGCCAGCAGCTTTTGGGACAGGCCCAACATTCAGTACTTC. Based on the CDR3 plus reference TRBV5-6 and TRBJ2-4, the full variable domain is DAGVTQSPTHLIKTRGQQVTLRCSPKSGHDTVSWYQQALGQGPQFIFQYYEEEERQRGNFPDRFSGHQFPNYSSELNVNALLLGDSALYLCASSFWDRPNIQYFGAGTRLSVL.

The chain combines TRBV9 with TRBJ2-2, with D tentatively TRBD2 (6 bases). CDR1 is SGDLS and CDR2 is YYNGEE in the germline V gene. V was trimmed by 4 bases and J by 0 bases, leaving 10 bases between them. The CDR3 has 15 residues. In DNA, the CDR3 is TGTGCCAGCAGCCCGGGGGTCCCGAACACCGGGGAGCTGTTTTTT. Protein: CASSPGVPNTGELFF.

CDR3 protein: CASSLDRRQETQYF. CDR3 bases: TGTGCCAGCAGCTTAGACAGGCGCCAAGAGACCCAGTACTTC. The gene calls are TRBV7-9 and TRBJ2-5; possibly TRBD1 for D (5 bases). The CDR3 is made up of 14 amino acids. V lost 1 base, J lost 1 base, and 7 bases lay in between. Germline CDR1 reads SEHNR; CDR2 reads FQNEAQ (reference sequence).

The CDR3 coding sequence is TGCGCCAGCAGCCAAGACGGGGACTCGCCTTTTAGCACAGATACGCAGTATTTT. Amino acid sequence: CASSQDGDSPFSTDTQYF. The genes are TRBV4-1 and TRBJ2-3; D possibly corresponds to TRBD2 (6 bases). The CDR3 totals 18 residues. V lost 0 bases to trimming and J lost 0 bases, with 16 bases between them. CDR1 MGHRA and CDR2 YSYEKL come from the germline V gene.

The chain has TRBV19 and TRBJ2-2; 9 nucleotides agree with TRBD2. The CDR3 loop spans 18 amino acids. Trimming at V came to 0 bases and at J to 0 bases, leaving 5 bases not matched to a gene. The germline CDR1 and CDR2 sequences are LNHDA and SQIVND (reference sequence). In DNA, the CDR3 is TGTGCCAGTAGTATAGAATCCCTAGCGGGAACGAACACCGGGGAGCTGTTTTTT. It translates to CASSIESLAGTNTGELFF.

This clone was seen only a few times. The chain couples TRBV4-1 to TRBJ2-7; 8 bases line up with TRBD1. The CDR3 extends over 15 amino acids. The V segment lost 2 bases and the J segment 3 bases; nucleotides outside the gene matches: 6. The germline V gene encodes CDR1 MGHRA and CDR2 YSYEKL. CDR3 coding DNA: TGCGCCAGCAGCCAATGGACAGGGAGTCTCTACGAGCAGTACTTC. Translating gives CASSQWTGSLYEQYF.

The chain has TRBV25-1 and TRBJ2-5; weak D call: TRBD1 (6 bases). The CDR3 is 16 residues long. V was pared by 2 bases and J by 5 bases, with 18 bases between. From germline, CDR1 is MGHDK and CDR2 SYGVNS. Here the CDR3 DNA reads TGTGCCAGCAGTGAAGGGCTAAGGGGGAGTCGGGAGACCCAGTACTTC. Its protein is CASSEGLRGSRETQYF.